One sample yielded the 5 T cell receptor beta chains listed below, sequenced in a study of human T cells and chemical hapten exposure. TCRdb re-called the RACE reads with MiXCR, one entry per CDR3 protein. The sample carries about 190,000 distinct CDR3 sequences, about 25% recorded once. Documented time point: patch test 3, about 24 weeks after DPC sensitization. The treatment was: therapeutic diphenylcyclopropenone sensitization with weekly scalp DPC. Sequenced here: whole blood, sampled in connection with sensitization to the hapten diphenylcyclopropenone (DPC). The receptors originated from a woman aged 40 to 55 with alopecia areata. Some clones in this sample may be carry-over from other donors' samples.

The V gene is TRBV5-5, the J gene TRBJ2-6; maybe TRBD1 (5 bases). Germline V gene data show CDR1 as SGHKS and CDR2 as YYEKEE (reference sequence). V was shortened by 3 bases and J by 4 bases, with 14 bases between the two germline ends. The CDR3 runs to 16 residues. CDR3 region: CASSWAQGAGANVLTF. DNA of the CDR3: TGTGCCAGCAGCTGGGCCCAGGGTGCAGGGGCCAACGTCCTGACTTTC.

The V and J genes are TRBV6-2 or TRBV6-3 and TRBJ2-3; 10 nucleotides align to TRBD2. With 2 bases clipped from V and 3 bases from J, the junction kept 11 bases outside the gene matches. CDR3 length: 18 amino acids. CDR1 and CDR2 (germline): MNHEY, SVGEGT. CDR3 sequence: CASSYEAGGPYRTDTQYF. As DNA, the CDR3 is TGTGCCAGCAGTTACGAAGCGGGAGGGCCCTATCGGACAGATACGCAGTATTTT.

J is TRBJ2-7 and V is TRBV7-9, with TRBD1 as a possible D gene (6 bases). The CDR3 runs 15 residues. Per the germline V gene, CDR1 is SEHNR and CDR2 is FQNEAQ (reference sequence). V was cut by 5 bases and J by 1 base, with 15 bases left in between. The CDR3 DNA sequence: TGTGCCAGCAGCCCTCAGGGGAGCCCATCCTACGAGCAGTACTTC. Encoded protein: CASSPQGSPSYEQYF.

The J gene is TRBJ2-1, the V gene TRBV29-1; D may be TRBD2 (6 bases). V shed 7 bases and J shed 6 bases, with 16 bases lying between them. This CDR3 is 13 amino acids long. CDR1 is SQVTM, CDR2 ANQGSEA, per germline. CDR3 protein: CSANLGGVNEQFF. For the CDR3, the DNA is TGCAGCGCCAATCTCGGGGGTGTCAATGAGCAGTTCTTC.

In its sample, this clonotype was seen a few times. The chain combines TRBV20-1 with TRBJ1-1; TRBD1 might be the D (6 bases). V lost 7 bases and J 4 bases, leaving 19 bases between the germline ends. Germline loops: CDR1 DFQATT, CDR2 SNEGSKA (reference sequence). The CDR3 is 14 residues long. CDR3 protein: CSVGGQGRGTEAFF. CDR3 coding DNA: TGCAGTGTTGGGGGGCAGGGGCGGGGCACTGAAGCTTTCTTT.